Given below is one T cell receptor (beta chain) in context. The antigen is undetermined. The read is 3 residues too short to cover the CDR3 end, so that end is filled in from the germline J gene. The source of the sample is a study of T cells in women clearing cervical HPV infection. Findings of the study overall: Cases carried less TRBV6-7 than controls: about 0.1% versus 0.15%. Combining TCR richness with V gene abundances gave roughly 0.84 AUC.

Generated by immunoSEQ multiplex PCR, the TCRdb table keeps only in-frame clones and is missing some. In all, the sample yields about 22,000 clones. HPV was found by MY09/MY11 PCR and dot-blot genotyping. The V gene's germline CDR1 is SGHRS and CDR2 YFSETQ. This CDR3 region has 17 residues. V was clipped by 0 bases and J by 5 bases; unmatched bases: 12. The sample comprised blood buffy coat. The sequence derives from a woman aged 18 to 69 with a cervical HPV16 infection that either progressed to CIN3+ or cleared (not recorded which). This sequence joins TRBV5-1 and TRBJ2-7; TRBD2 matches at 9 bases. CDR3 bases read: TGCGCCAGCAGCTTGGTCGGCTCAGCGGGAGGTGGTGACGAG. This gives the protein CASSLVGSAGGGDE. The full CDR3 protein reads CASSLVGSAGGGDEQYF.